This is a list of T cell receptor beta chains from one sample in a study of blood T cell repertoires in COVID-19. Generated by immunoSEQ multiplex PCR, the TCRdb table keeps only in-frame clones and is missing some. Among roughly 350,000 clones listed, more than 75% were seen once. Sequenced: peripheral blood. These receptors all stem from a woman in her 30s with COVID-19, enrolled during active disease. Each CDR3 is given with its conserved first and last residue. The D gene is left open where the match is weak. Some rows have no size entry. The others give once, few or many, or a class for an expanded clone.

v_gene: TRBV30; j_gene: TRBJ1-2; abundance: NA; d_gene: NA; CDR3nt: TGTGCCTGGAGTGTCGCGAAAAGTTATGGCTACACCTTC; CDR3aa: CAWSVAKSYGYTF
v_gene: TRBV7-8; j_gene: TRBJ1-5; abundance: NA; d_gene: TRBD1; CDR3nt: TGTGCCAGCAGCATCGACAGGGCTAGCAATCAGCCCCAGCATTTT; CDR3aa: CASSIDRASNQPQHF
v_gene: TRBV7-3; j_gene: TRBJ2-2; abundance: NA; d_gene: NA; CDR3nt: TGTGCCAGCAGCTTAAGGGCCAGCGGACCGACCGGGGAGCTGTTTTTT; CDR3aa: CASSLRASGPTGELFF
v_gene: TRBV6-5; j_gene: TRBJ2-7; abundance: NA; d_gene: TRBD2; CDR3nt: TGTGCCAGCAGTTCACTAGCGCTAGGGTACGAGCAGTACTTC; CDR3aa: CASSSLALGYEQYF
v_gene: TRBV15; j_gene: TRBJ2-1; abundance: NA; d_gene: NA; CDR3nt: TGTGCCACCAGCAGAGGTTCTACCAAGAATGAGCAGTTCTTC; CDR3aa: CATSRGSTKNEQFF
v_gene: TRBV4-1; j_gene: TRBJ2-7; abundance: NA; d_gene: TRBD1; CDR3nt: TGCGCCAGCAGCGTCAAGACAGGGGCCTACGAGCAGTACTTC; CDR3aa: CASSVKTGAYEQYF
v_gene: TRBV15; j_gene: TRBJ2-7; abundance: once; d_gene: NA; CDR3nt: TGTGCCACCAGCACCACCCCTACCTCCTACGAGCAGTACTTC; CDR3aa: CATSTTPTSYEQYF
v_gene: TRBV5-1; j_gene: TRBJ2-2; abundance: NA; d_gene: NA; CDR3nt: TGCGCCAGCAGCTGGCTGAAACGGAACACCGGGGAGCTGTTTTTT; CDR3aa: CASSWLKRNTGELFF
v_gene: TRBV6-5; j_gene: TRBJ2-1; abundance: NA; d_gene: NA; CDR3nt: TGTGCCAGCAGTTCCCGGGACTACAATGAGCAGTTCTTC; CDR3aa: CASSSRDYNEQFF
v_gene: TRBV2; j_gene: TRBJ2-5; abundance: NA; d_gene: NA; CDR3nt: TGTGCCAGCAGCCGAACGTCCCCAGGGGGGGAGACCCAGTACTTC; CDR3aa: CASSRTSPGGETQYF
v_gene: TRBV9; j_gene: TRBJ2-7; abundance: NA; d_gene: NA; CDR3nt: TGTGCCAGCAGCGTAGGTCGGGAGTGGTACTACGAGCAGTACTTC; CDR3aa: CASSVGREWYYEQYF
v_gene: TRBV19; j_gene: TRBJ2-7; abundance: NA; d_gene: NA; CDR3nt: TGTGCCAGTAGTATAAACGTAGCGACCTACGAGCAGTACTTC; CDR3aa: CASSINVATYEQYF
v_gene: TRBV7-9; j_gene: TRBJ1-1; abundance: NA; d_gene: NA; CDR3nt: TGTGCCAGCAGCCCACCGGGGACTGAAGCTTTCTTT; CDR3aa: CASSPPGTEAFF
v_gene: TRBV7-2; j_gene: TRBJ2-5; abundance: NA; d_gene: NA; CDR3nt: TGTGCCAGCAGCTTACCGACACAGCAAGAGACCCAGTACTTC; CDR3aa: CASSLPTQQETQYF
v_gene: TRBV16; j_gene: TRBJ1-3; abundance: NA; d_gene: TRBD1; CDR3nt: TGTGCCAGCAGCCAAGACAGGGGTAGAAACACCATATATTTT; CDR3aa: CASSQDRGRNTIYF
v_gene: TRBV11-3; j_gene: TRBJ2-1; abundance: NA; d_gene: TRBD2; CDR3nt: TGTGCCAGCAGCTGGGACTACTCCTACAATGAGCAGTTCTTC; CDR3aa: CASSWDYSYNEQFF
v_gene: TRBV7-9; j_gene: TRBJ2-5; abundance: NA; d_gene: NA; CDR3nt: TGTGCCAGCAGCTACTCCTTGGACGGCAGGAGGGAGACCCAGTACTTC; CDR3aa: CASSYSLDGRRETQYF
v_gene: TRBV7-2; j_gene: TRBJ2-1; abundance: NA; d_gene: NA; CDR3nt: TGTGCCAGCAGCGAACAACAGGGCAATGAGCAGTTCTTC; CDR3aa: CASSEQQGNEQFF
v_gene: TRBV2; j_gene: TRBJ2-7; abundance: NA; d_gene: TRBD2; CDR3nt: TGTGCCAGCAGTGACTGGGGGGGCGAGCAGTACTTC; CDR3aa: CASSDWGGEQYF
v_gene: TRBV6-2/TRBV6-3; j_gene: TRBJ2-2; abundance: NA; d_gene: NA; CDR3nt: TGTGCCAGCAGTTACAGCGGCGGAGCGAAGGGAATTACCGGGGAGCTGTTTTTT; CDR3aa: CASSYSGGAKGITGELFF
v_gene: TRBV4-1; j_gene: TRBJ2-7; abundance: once; d_gene: TRBD1; CDR3nt: TGCGCCAGCAGCCAAGACGGGACAGGGTTCGACGAGCAGTACTTC; CDR3aa: CASSQDGTGFDEQYF
v_gene: TRBV25-1; j_gene: TRBJ1-4; abundance: NA; d_gene: NA; CDR3nt: TGTGCCAGCAGTGATCCAGGCGGGGCGGAAAAACTGTTTTTT; CDR3aa: CASSDPGGAEKLFF
v_gene: TRBV7-9; j_gene: TRBJ1-5; abundance: NA; d_gene: NA; CDR3nt: TGTGCCAGCAGCTCTAGTCGGGACACAAATCAGCCCCAGCATTTT; CDR3aa: CASSSSRDTNQPQHF
v_gene: TRBV9; j_gene: TRBJ2-6; abundance: NA; d_gene: TRBD1; CDR3nt: TGTGCCAGCAGCCCCCACCCGACAGGGGCTGGGGCCAACGTCCTGACTTTC; CDR3aa: CASSPHPTGAGANVLTF
v_gene: TRBV6-6; j_gene: TRBJ2-7; abundance: NA; d_gene: NA; CDR3nt: TGTGCCAGCAGTTACTCGACCCAGGCCGCCCCCTACGAGCAGTACTTC; CDR3aa: CASSYSTQAAPYEQYF
v_gene: TRBV6-1; j_gene: TRBJ2-2; abundance: once; d_gene: TRBD1; CDR3nt: TGTGCCAGCAGTGAGAATTTTGGGGGTCAGGGGGCTGTTTTT; CDR3aa: CASSENFGGQGAVF
v_gene: TRBV9; j_gene: TRBJ2-4; abundance: NA; d_gene: NA; CDR3nt: TGTGCCAGCAGCGTAGGCCTTGGCGCCAAAAACATTCAGTACTTC; CDR3aa: CASSVGLGAKNIQYF
v_gene: TRBV5-1; j_gene: TRBJ2-3; abundance: NA; d_gene: TRBD2; CDR3nt: TGCGCCAGCAGCTTGCTAGCGGGAGGGCGAGATACGCAGTATTTT; CDR3aa: CASSLLAGGRDTQYF
v_gene: TRBV5-4; j_gene: TRBJ2-7; abundance: NA; d_gene: TRBD2; CDR3nt: TGTGCCAGCAGCAAGGAACTAGCGGCAAGCTCCTACGAGCAGTACTTC; CDR3aa: CASSKELAASSYEQYF
v_gene: TRBV10-3; j_gene: TRBJ2-7; abundance: NA; d_gene: TRBD2; CDR3nt: TGTGCCATCAGTGAGAGGGTGGGAGGGCCGGACGAGCAGTACTTC; CDR3aa: CAISERVGGPDEQYF
v_gene: TRBV18; j_gene: TRBJ2-2; abundance: few; d_gene: TRBD1; CDR3nt: TGTGCCAGCTCACCCCGATCAGGGGGCGTCACCGGGGAGCTGTTTTTT; CDR3aa: CASSPRSGGVTGELFF
v_gene: TRBV11-1; j_gene: TRBJ2-2; abundance: NA; d_gene: TRBD1; CDR3nt: TGTGCCAGCAGAACGAGGACAGGGGACACCGGGGAGCTGTTTTTT; CDR3aa: CASRTRTGDTGELFF
v_gene: TRBV9; j_gene: TRBJ2-7; abundance: NA; d_gene: NA; CDR3nt: TGTGCCAGCAGCGAGGGGGGGCCCAGAGGCGAGCAGTACTTC; CDR3aa: CASSEGGPRGEQYF
v_gene: TRBV5-8; j_gene: TRBJ2-7; abundance: NA; d_gene: NA; CDR3nt: TGTGCCAGCAGCTCGACAGGGGAGGGCTCCTACGAGCAGTACTTC; CDR3aa: CASSSTGEGSYEQYF
v_gene: TRBV30; j_gene: TRBJ2-2; abundance: once; d_gene: TRBD1; CDR3nt: TGTGCCTGGAGCCGCGGACAGGGTTCCACCGGGGAGCTGTTTTTT; CDR3aa: CAWSRGQGSTGELFF